This entry lists 21 T cell receptor beta chains sequenced from one sample in a study of cytomegalovirus exposure and HLA in healthy donors. PCR used 60 Vbeta primers and 13 Jbeta primers. TCRdb keeps only in-frame clones here, not all; method: immunoSEQ multiplex PCR. The repertoire has over 100,000 clones, 55% to 80% of them found once; the top ten carry 2% to 3%. The sequencing sample was made of PBMCs. The receptors come from a middle-aged woman in good health and CMV-seronegative.

The rearrangement joins TRBV29-1 to TRBJ1-2; 8 positions match TRBD1. This CDR3 has 15 residues. Looked up from germline, CDR1 is SQVTM and CDR2 is ANQGSEA. Trimming took 0 bases from V and 0 from J; bases not matched to a gene: 3. CDR3 coding DNA: TGCAGCGTTGAAGACAGGGGGCGGTCTAACTATGGCTACACCTTC. Its translation is CSVEDRGRSNYGYTF.

The chain couples TRBV6-5 to TRBJ2-3; 7 bases match TRBD1. The V segment lost 4 bases and the J segment 0 bases; nucleotides outside the gene matches: 4. CDR1 is MNHEY, CDR2 SVGAGI, per germline. The CDR3 is made up of 15 amino acids. CDR3 in DNA: TGTGCCAGCAGTTCAGGGGGATCTAGCACAGATACGCAGTATTTT. Its translation is CASSSGGSSTDTQYF.

The rearrangement joins TRBV7-7 to TRBJ2-5; tentatively, D is TRBD1 (6 bases). Gene TRBJ2-7 matches the end of the DNA better, so the J call may be wrong. Germline values: CDR1 SSHAT, CDR2 FNYEAQ (reference sequence). The CDR3 totals 13 residues. The CDR3 nucleotides are TGTGCCAGCAGCGAGGGGGTTCTGGACGAGCAGTACTTC. This encodes CASSEGVLDEQYF.

The gene calls are TRBV19 and TRBJ2-4, with 8 bases lining up with TRBD1. The CDR3 is made up of 13 amino acids. Per germline, CDR1 LNHDA and CDR2 SQIVND (reference sequence). J lost 12 bases, V lost 9 bases, and 13 bases had no gene match. The CDR3 is CASGQGALANQYF. The DNA of the CDR3 is TGTGCCAGCGGGCAGGGGGCTCTTGCGAATCAGTACTTC.

The genes are TRBV6-1 and TRBJ1-1, with 9 bases matching TRBD1. CDR3 size: 16 residues. V shed 2 bases, J shed 3 bases, and the junction held 7 bases outside the gene matches. The germline V gene has CDR1 MNHNS and CDR2 SASEGT. DNA for the CDR3: TGTGCCAGCAGTGAATGGGACAGGGTTGGGGACACTGAAGCTTTCTTT. Amino acids: CASSEWDRVGDTEAFF.

This clone was seen just once. The chain employs TRBV30 and TRBJ2-5; 9 bases line up with TRBD1. Near its end, the DNA agrees better with TRBJ2-7, so the J call may be wrong. The CDR3 runs to 14 residues. Germline V gene data show CDR1 as GTSNPN and CDR2 as SVGIG (reference sequence). Here the CDR3 DNA reads TGTGCCTGGGGACCGGGGACAGGGAGGCACGAGCAGTACTTC. It encodes CAWGPGTGRHEQYF.

This clone was observed once. This sequence joins TRBV14 and TRBJ1-2, with 8 positions matching TRBD1. The CDR3 covers 15 residues. Germline V gene lookup returns CDR1 SGHDN and CDR2 FVKESK. The junction had 9 bases not matched to a gene; V was cut back by 4 bases and J by 5 bases. The CDR3 loop reads CASSLGQGHRYGYTF. The DNA for the CDR3 is TGTGCCAGCAGCCTCGGACAGGGCCATAGGTATGGCTACACCTTC.

This clone was recorded once. The CDR3 nucleotides read TGTGCCAGCAGCTTAGGGGGAGGGCTGTTGAGCTCCTACGAGCAGTACTTC. Its protein product is CASSLGGGLLSSYEQYF. This chain uses TRBV7-9 with TRBJ2-7; 7 bases map to TRBD2. V lost 1 base and J lost 0; bases outside the gene matches: 9. From germline, CDR1 is SEHNR and CDR2 FQNEAQ (reference sequence). CDR3 size: 17 residues.

The gene calls are TRBV19 and TRBJ1-5, with 8 bases aligning to TRBD1. The junction had 5 bases not matched to a gene; V was cut back by 9 bases and J by 4 bases. The CDR3 consists of 13 residues. Germline V gives CDR1 LNHDA, CDR2 SQIVND (reference sequence). This CDR3 reads CASRTGRNQPQHF. CDR3 DNA: TGTGCCAGCAGGACAGGGAGGAATCAGCCCCAGCATTTT.

The V and J genes are TRBV28 and TRBJ1-5; 7 bases line up with TRBD1. V lost 2 bases, J lost 2 bases, and 0 bases stayed unmatched. Germline CDR1 reads MDHEN; CDR2 reads SYDVKM. This CDR3 is built from 14 residues. For the CDR3, the DNA is TGTGCCAGCAGTTTAACAGGGGGCAATCAGCCCCAGCATTTT. Translation: CASSLTGGNQPQHF.

As concerns this clone: Distinct nucleotide sequences in the sample also encode this CDR3. The V and J genes are TRBV5-1 and TRBJ1-1; D gene ambiguous. The CDR3 runs 13 residues. The germline CDR1 and CDR2 sequences are SGHRS and YFSETQ. V lost 0 bases, J lost 0 bases, and 3 bases lay in between. The CDR3 bases are TGCGCCAGCAGCTTGGAGCTGAACACTGAAGCTTTCTTT. Protein product: CASSLELNTEAFF.

This clone has only one observation. The chain is built from TRBV7-9 and TRBJ1-2; a possible D gene is TRBD1 (6 bases). Germline loops: CDR1 SEHNR, CDR2 FQNEAQ (reference sequence). Trimming shortened V by 1 base and J by 4 bases, and 16 bases separated the two germline ends. The length of the CDR3 is 16 residues. The CDR3 coding sequence is TGTGCCAGCAGCTTAGATGTGACAGGAAGGGGCTATGGCTACACCTTC. It encodes CASSLDVTGRGYGYTF.

The chain employs TRBV19 and TRBJ2-5; TRBD2 agrees at 14 bases. The CDR3 sequence is 16 residues long. Germline V CDR1 and CDR2: LNHDA, SQIVND (reference sequence). Unmatched junction bases numbered 7, after V lost 5 bases and J lost 5 bases. The CDR3: CASSLRTSGGSETQYF. CDR3 DNA: TGTGCCAGTAGTTTACGGACTAGCGGGGGGAGCGAGACCCAGTACTTC.

V usage is TRBV14 and J usage is TRBJ1-1; 7 nucleotides agree with TRBD1. The CDR3 has 15 amino acids. J was trimmed by 5 bases and V by 4 bases; bases with no gene match: 10. Germline V gene lookup returns CDR1 SGHDN and CDR2 FVKESK. The DNA of the CDR3 is TGTGCCAGCAGCCCCCGACAGGGAAGATGGACTGAAGCTTTCTTT. Its protein is CASSPRQGRWTEAFF.

V gene TRBV10-3 combines with J gene TRBJ2-1, with TRBD2 identical over 7 bases. CDR3 length: 13 amino acids. Germline V gives CDR1 ENHRY, CDR2 SYGVKD. V lost 10 bases and J lost 5; bases outside the gene matches: 8. The CDR3, as DNA: TGTGCCACTGGAGGGGCGGGGGACAATGAGCAGTTCTTC. This encodes CATGGAGDNEQFF.

CDR3 residues: CASRFRDRGSDTQYF. The CDR3 DNA follows: TGTGCCAGCAGATTTCGGGACAGGGGGTCAGATACGCAGTATTTT. V usage is TRBV7-2 and J usage is TRBJ2-3; 11 bases fit TRBD1. CDR3 size: 15 residues. CDR1 and CDR2 from the germline V gene are SGHTA and FQGNSA. V was pared by 6 bases and J by 4 bases, with 6 bases of the junction left unmatched. The full variable domain, rest sourced from reference TRBV7-2 and TRBJ2-3, is GAGVSQSPSNKVTEKGKDVELRCDPISGHTALYWYRQSLGQGLEFLIYFQGNSAPDKSGLPSDRFSAERTGGSVSTLTIQRTQQEDSAVYLCASRFRDRGSDTQYFGPGTRLTVL.

V is TRBV5-1 and J is TRBJ2-3; D not certain. Germline values: CDR1 SGHRS, CDR2 YFSETQ. Trimming stripped 0 bases from V and 5 bases from J, with 10 bases between. The CDR3 contains 14 residues. CDR3 DNA sequence: TGCGCCAGCAGCTTGGGAACAGTCGGAGATACGCAGTATTTT. Translating gives CASSLGTVGDTQYF.

This chain links TRBV6-1 with TRBJ2-3; D is unclear. This CDR3 has 15 residues. Germline V lookup: CDR1 MNHNS, CDR2 SASEGT. The ends were cut back, 1 base at V and 2 bases at J, with 10 bases in the middle. This CDR3 reads CASSEEPRTTDTQYF. CDR3 nucleotide sequence: TGTGCCAGCAGTGAAGAGCCGCGCACCACAGATACGCAGTATTTT.

The V call is TRBV6-5, the J call TRBJ2-7, with D tentatively TRBD1 (5 bases). With 5 bases removed from V and 4 bases from J, the gap between germline ends came to 6 bases. The CDR3 has 11 amino acids. CDR1 and CDR2 (germline): MNHEY, SVGAGI. This CDR3 is CASSDSYEQYF. The CDR3 DNA reads as TGTGCCAGCAGTGACAGTTACGAGCAGTACTTC.

The chain is built from TRBV28 and TRBJ2-3; 7 bases match TRBD2. The CDR3 runs to 16 residues. Losses at the gene ends were 5 bases for V and 0 bases for J; bases not matched to a gene: 8. Germline V gene lookup returns CDR1 MDHEN and CDR2 SYDVKM. The CDR3 DNA sequence: TGTGCCAGCAGTGCCCCTCCGGGGGGAAGCACAGATACGCAGTATTTT. Translated: CASSAPPGGSTDTQYF.

In this sample, this clone turned up once. This chain joins TRBV11-2 and TRBJ2-2; D not certain. CDR3 length: 11 residues. The germline V gene has CDR1 SGHAT and CDR2 FQNNGV. V shed 4 bases and J shed 14 bases, with 11 bases lying between them. DNA for the CDR3: TGTGCCAGCAGCTCTCGAGGTATACTGTTTTTT. Translation: CASSSRGILFF.